The T cell receptor beta chain described here comes from a study of blood T cell repertoires in COVID-19. Trimming cost V 3 bases and J 10 bases; bases outside gene matches: 7. This CDR3 comprises 15 residues. Germline loops: CDR1 SGDLS, CDR2 YYNGEE. For recovered donors of Cohort 3, there were two negative PCRs, clearance, or symptom resolution. Per the authors' pipeline: Nucleated cell number was recorded as an estimate derived from reference gene primer amplification. Some clones are missing from TCRdb's copy, which holds only in-frame ones; the method was immunoSEQ multiplex PCR. The DNA gave D and trimming, while V, J and clone size come from that table. The sample has around 290,000 clones, roughly nine tenths seen once; the top ten hold 1.7%.

The source of this sequence is a woman in her thirties or forties who had recovered from COVID-19. The chain combines TRBV9 with TRBJ1-6; 10 bases map to TRBD1. The material sequenced was PBMCs or T cells enriched from blood (not recorded which). The CDR3 DNA reads as TGTGCCAGCAGCGCCCACGGGACAGGGGAGTCACCCCTCCACTTT. It translates to CASSAHGTGESPLHF.